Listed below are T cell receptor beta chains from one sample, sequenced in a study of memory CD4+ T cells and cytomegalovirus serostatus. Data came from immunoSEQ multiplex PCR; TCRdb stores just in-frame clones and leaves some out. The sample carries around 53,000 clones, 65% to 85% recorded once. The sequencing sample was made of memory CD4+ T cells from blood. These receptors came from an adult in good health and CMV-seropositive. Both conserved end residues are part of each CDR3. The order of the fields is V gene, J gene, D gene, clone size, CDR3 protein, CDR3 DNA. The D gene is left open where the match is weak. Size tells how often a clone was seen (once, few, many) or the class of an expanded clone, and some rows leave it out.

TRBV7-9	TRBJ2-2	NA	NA	CASRPGSRDPGELFF	TGTGCCAGCAGACCGGGGTCGCGGGATCCCGGGGAGCTGTTTTTT
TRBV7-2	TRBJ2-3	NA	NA	CASSSGSLKTDTQYF	TGTGCCAGCAGCTCAGGGTCCTTAAAAACAGATACGCAGTATTTT
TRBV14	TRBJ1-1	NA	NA	CASSLGLNTEAFF	TGTGCCAGCAGCCTCGGATTGAACACTGAAGCTTTCTTT
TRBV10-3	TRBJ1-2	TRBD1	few	CAISESPGGNYGYTF	TGTGCCATCAGTGAGTCCCCAGGGGGTAACTATGGCTACACCTTC
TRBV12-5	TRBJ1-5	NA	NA	CASGLARVGTSNQPQHF	TGTGCTAGTGGTTTGGCTCGGGTGGGGACTAGCAATCAGCCCCAGCATTTT
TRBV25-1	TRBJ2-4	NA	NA	CASSPSGQLKNIQYF	TGTGCCAGCAGCCCGAGCGGGCAGTTAAAAAACATTCAGTACTTC
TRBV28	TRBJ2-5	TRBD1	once	CASSRDRQGALQETQYF	TGTGCCAGCAGCCGAGACCGGCAGGGGGCCCTCCAAGAGACCCAGTACTTC
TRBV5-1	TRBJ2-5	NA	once	CASSLLGAETQYF	TGCGCCAGCAGTTTACTGGGAGCCGAGACCCAGTACTTC
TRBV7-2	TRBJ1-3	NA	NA	CASSLGGNTIYF	TGTGCCAGCAGCTTAGGGGGAAACACCATATATTTT
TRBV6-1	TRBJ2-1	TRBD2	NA	CASSGRLAGASFLQFF	TGTGCCAGCAGTGGGCGACTAGCGGGTGCTTCCTTCCTGCAGTTCTTC
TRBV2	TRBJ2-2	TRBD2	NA	CASSGHLGLAGGHGELFF	TGTGCCAGCAGTGGGCATTTGGGACTAGCGGGAGGGCACGGGGAGCTGTTTTTT
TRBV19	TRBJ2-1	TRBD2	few	CASGESGSSYNEQFF	TGTGCCAGTGGGGAAAGCGGGAGTTCCTACAATGAGCAGTTCTTC
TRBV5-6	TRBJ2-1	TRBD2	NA	CASSDLAGDEQFF	TGTGCCAGCAGCGACCTAGCGGGCGATGAGCAGTTCTTC
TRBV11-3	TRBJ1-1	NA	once	CASSLKVVRSGRIETEAFF	TGTGCCAGCAGCTTGAAAGTGGTAAGGAGTGGCAGGATAGAGACTGAAGCTTTCTTT
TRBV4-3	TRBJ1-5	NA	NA	CASSPQISQQNQPQHF	TGCGCCAGCAGCCCCCAGATTTCACAGCAGAATCAGCCCCAGCATTTT
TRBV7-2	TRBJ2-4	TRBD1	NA	CASSKQGAVGRANIQYF	TGTGCCAGCAGCAAACAGGGGGCGGTGGGTAGGGCAAACATTCAGTACTTC
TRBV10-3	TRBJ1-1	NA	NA	CAISDRLDTEAFF	TGTGCCATCAGCGACAGGCTAGACACTGAAGCTTTCTTT
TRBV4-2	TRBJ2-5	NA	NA	CASSLQKISPQGTQYF	TGTGCCAGCAGCCTACAGAAGATTAGCCCGCAGGGGACCCAGTACTTC
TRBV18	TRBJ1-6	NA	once	CAIETERSRWSSYNSPLHF	TGTGCCATCGAAACGGAGAGATCGCGGTGGAGCTCCTATAATTCACCCCTCCACTTT
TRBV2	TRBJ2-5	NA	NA	CASSGGGETQYF	TGTGCCAGCAGTGGCGGCGGGGAGACCCAGTACTTC
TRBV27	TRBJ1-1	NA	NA	CASSSRGHEAFF	TGTGCCAGCAGTTCGAGGGGCCACGAAGCTTTCTTT
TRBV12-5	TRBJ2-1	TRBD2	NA	CASGLDRTGTSGANEQFF	TGTGCTAGTGGTTTGGACAGGACCGGGACTAGCGGGGCCAATGAGCAGTTCTTC
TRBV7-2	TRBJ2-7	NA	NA	CASRLGALPYEQYF	TGTGCCAGCCGCTTGGGGGCCCTTCCCTACGAGCAGTACTTC
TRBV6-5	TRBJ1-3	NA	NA	CASSTGTGNTIYF	TGTGCCAGCTCTACGGGAACTGGAAACACCATATATTTT
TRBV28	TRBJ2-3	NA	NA	CASSAPGTSTDTQYF	TGTGCCAGCAGCGCCCCCGGGACTAGCACAGATACGCAGTATTTT
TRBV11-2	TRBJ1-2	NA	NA	CASSSGTGTYGYTF	TGTGCCAGCAGCTCGGGGACGGGAACCTATGGCTACACCTTC
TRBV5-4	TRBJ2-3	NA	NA	CASSLADTQYF	TGTGCCAGCAGCTTGGCCGATACGCAGTATTTT
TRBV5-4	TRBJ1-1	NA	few	CASSLGGLMNTEAFF	TGTGCCAGCAGCTTGGGAGGCCTTATGAACACTGAAGCTTTCTTT
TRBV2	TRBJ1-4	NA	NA	CASKGREVANEKLFF	TGTGCCAGCAAGGGCAGGGAGGTAGCTAATGAAAAACTGTTTTTT
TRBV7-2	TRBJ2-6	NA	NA	CASSLVGIAGANVLTF	TGTGCCAGCAGCTTAGTGGGCATTGCTGGGGCCAACGTCCTGACTTTC
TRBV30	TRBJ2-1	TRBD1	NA	CAWSLGQRYNEQFF	TGTGCCTGGAGCCTGGGACAGCGGTACAATGAGCAGTTCTTC
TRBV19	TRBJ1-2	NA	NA	CASSPPERLNYGYTF	TGTGCCAGTAGCCCCCCGGAACGGCTTAACTATGGCTACACCTTC
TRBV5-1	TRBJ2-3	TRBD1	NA	CASSLLGTGVDTQYF	TGCGCCAGCAGTTTACTCGGGACAGGGGTAGATACGCAGTATTTT
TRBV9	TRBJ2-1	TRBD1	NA	CASSVWDRGFNEQFF	TGTGCCAGCAGCGTATGGGACAGGGGGTTCAATGAGCAGTTCTTC
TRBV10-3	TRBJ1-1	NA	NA	CAIRGDTSLNTEAFF	TGTGCCATCAGGGGGGACACCAGCTTGAACACTGAAGCTTTCTTT
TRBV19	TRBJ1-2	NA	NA	CASNGLSPGHQNYGYTF	TGTGCCAGTAATGGTCTTAGTCCAGGACACCAAAACTATGGCTACACCTTC
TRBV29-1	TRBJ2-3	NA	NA	CSVEGPAGTDTQYF	TGCAGCGTTGAGGGTCCCGCGGGCACAGATACGCAGTATTTT
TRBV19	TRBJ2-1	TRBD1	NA	CASSTRQGTHEQFF	TGTGCCAGTAGTACCCGACAGGGGACCCATGAGCAGTTCTTC
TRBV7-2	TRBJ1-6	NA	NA	CASSVSPGGNSPLHF	TGTGCCAGCAGCGTATCACCTGGGGGAAATTCACCCCTCCACTTT
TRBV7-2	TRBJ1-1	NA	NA	CASTSPWAVEAFF	TGTGCCAGCACCTCCCCCTGGGCAGTTGAAGCTTTCTTT
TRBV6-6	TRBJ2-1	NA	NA	CASSYQGYNEQFF	TGTGCCAGCAGTTACCAGGGGTACAATGAGCAGTTCTTC
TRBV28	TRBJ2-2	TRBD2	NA	CASRTSGSGEFF	TGTGCCAGCAGGACTAGCGGGAGTGGGGAGTTTTTT
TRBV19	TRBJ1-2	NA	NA	CASSAQIGGIYGYTF	TGTGCCAGTAGCGCACAAATTGGAGGGATCTATGGCTACACCTTC
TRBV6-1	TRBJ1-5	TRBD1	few	CASSNRGLVDQPQHF	TGTGCCAGCAGTAACAGGGGTTTAGTTGATCAGCCCCAGCATTTT